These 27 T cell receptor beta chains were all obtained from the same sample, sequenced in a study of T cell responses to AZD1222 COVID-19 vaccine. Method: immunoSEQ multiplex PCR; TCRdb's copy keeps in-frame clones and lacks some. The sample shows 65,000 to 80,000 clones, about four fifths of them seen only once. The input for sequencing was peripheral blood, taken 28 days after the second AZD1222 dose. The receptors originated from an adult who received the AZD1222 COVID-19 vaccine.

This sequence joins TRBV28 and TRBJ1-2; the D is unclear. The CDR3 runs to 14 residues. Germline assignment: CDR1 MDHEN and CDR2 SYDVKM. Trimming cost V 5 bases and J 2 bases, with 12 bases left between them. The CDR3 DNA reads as TGTGCCAGCAGTCCCGGCACACTAAACTATGGCTACACCTTC. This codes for CASSPGTLNYGYTF.

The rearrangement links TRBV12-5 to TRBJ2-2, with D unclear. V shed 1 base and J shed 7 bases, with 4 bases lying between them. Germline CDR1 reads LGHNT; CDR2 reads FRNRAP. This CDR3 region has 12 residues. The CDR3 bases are TGTGCTAGTGGTTTGGGAGGCGGGGAGCTGTTTTTT. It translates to CASGLGGGELFF.

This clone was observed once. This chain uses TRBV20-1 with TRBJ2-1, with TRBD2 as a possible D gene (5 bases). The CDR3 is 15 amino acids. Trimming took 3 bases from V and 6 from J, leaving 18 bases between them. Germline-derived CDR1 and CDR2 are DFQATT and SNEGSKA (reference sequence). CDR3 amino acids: CSASDPGSRVNEQFF. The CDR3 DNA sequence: TGCAGTGCTAGTGATCCGGGAAGTCGGGTCAATGAGCAGTTCTTC.

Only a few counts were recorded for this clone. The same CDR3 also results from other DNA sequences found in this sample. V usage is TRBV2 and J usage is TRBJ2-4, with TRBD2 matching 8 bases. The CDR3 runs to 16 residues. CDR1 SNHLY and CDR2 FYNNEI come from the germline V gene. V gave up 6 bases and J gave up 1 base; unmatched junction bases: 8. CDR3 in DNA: TGTGCCAGCAGCCGGGGGGGGCTCACGGCCAAAAACATTCAGTACTTC. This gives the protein CASSRGGLTAKNIQYF.

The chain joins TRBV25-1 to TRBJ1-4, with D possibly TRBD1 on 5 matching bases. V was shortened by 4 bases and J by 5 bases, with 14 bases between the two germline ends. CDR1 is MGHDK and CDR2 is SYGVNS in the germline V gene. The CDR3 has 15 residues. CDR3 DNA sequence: TGTGCCAGCAGTGCGCACGGGACGGTCAATGAAAAACTGTTTTTT. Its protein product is CASSAHGTVNEKLFF.

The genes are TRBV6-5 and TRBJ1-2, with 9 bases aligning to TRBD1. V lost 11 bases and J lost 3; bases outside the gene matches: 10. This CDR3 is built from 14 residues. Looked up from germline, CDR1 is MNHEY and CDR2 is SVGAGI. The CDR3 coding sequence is TGTGCCTGCACGGGGACAGGGTTTGACTATGGCTACACCTTC. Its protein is CACTGTGFDYGYTF.

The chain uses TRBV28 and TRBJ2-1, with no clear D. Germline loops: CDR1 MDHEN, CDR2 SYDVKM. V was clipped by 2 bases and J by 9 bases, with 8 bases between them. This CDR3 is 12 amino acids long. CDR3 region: CASSLPPSEQFF. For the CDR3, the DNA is TGTGCCAGCAGTTTACCGCCCAGTGAGCAGTTCTTC.

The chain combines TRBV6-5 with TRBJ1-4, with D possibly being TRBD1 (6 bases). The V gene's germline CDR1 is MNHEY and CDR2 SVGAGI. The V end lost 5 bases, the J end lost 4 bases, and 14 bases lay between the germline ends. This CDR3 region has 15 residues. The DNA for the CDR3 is TGTGCCAGCAGTCCAGGGGAGGGAGGTAATGAAAAACTGTTTTTT. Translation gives CASSPGEGGNEKLFF.

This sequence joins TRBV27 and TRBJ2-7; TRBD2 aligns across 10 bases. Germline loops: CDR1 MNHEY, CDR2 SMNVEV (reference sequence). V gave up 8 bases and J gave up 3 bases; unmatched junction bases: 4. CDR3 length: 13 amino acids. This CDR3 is CASASGGYYEQYF. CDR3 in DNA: TGTGCCAGCGCTAGCGGGGGTTACTACGAGCAGTACTTC.

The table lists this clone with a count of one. The DNA for the CDR3 is TGCAGCGTTGCTCTGGCGGGAGTAGGTGTAGAGACCCAGTACTTC. This gives the protein CSVALAGVGVETQYF. The chain joins TRBV29-1 to TRBJ2-5, with 7 bases lining up with TRBD2. In germline, CDR1 is SQVTM, CDR2 ANQGSEA. V shed 4 bases and J 4 bases; nucleotides not matched to a gene: 12. The CDR3 contains 15 residues.

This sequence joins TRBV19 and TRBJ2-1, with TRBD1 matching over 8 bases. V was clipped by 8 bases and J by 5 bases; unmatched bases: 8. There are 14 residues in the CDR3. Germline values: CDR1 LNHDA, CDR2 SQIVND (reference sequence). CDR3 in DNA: TGTGCCAGTTATGACAGGGGAAGAAACAATGAGCAGTTCTTC. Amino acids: CASYDRGRNNEQFF.

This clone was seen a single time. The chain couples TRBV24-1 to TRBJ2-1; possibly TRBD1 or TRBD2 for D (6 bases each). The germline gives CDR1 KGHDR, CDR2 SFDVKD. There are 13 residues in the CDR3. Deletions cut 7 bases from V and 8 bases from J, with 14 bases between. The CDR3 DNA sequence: TGTGCCACCAGGGGGGGCCTTACGGATGAGCAGTTCTTC. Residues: CATRGGLTDEQFF.

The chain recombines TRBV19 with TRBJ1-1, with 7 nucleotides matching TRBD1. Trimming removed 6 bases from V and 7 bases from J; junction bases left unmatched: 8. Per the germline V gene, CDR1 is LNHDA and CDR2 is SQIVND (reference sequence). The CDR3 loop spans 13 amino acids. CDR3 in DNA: TGTGCCAGTAGGAGTCAGGGGGTGGATGAAGCTTTCTTT. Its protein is CASRSQGVDEAFF.

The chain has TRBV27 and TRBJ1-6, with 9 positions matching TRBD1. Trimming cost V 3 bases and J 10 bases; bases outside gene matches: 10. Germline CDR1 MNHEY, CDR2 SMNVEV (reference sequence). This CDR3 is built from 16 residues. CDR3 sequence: CASSFLRTGEASPLHF. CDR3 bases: TGTGCCAGCAGTTTCCTAAGGACAGGGGAGGCATCACCCCTCCACTTT.

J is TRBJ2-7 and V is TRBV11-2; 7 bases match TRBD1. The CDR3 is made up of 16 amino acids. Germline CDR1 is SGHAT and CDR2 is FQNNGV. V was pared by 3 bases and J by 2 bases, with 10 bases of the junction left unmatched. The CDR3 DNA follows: TGTGCCAGCAGCTTTTTGACAGGGCGATCAACCTACGAGCAGTACTTC. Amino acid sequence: CASSFLTGRSTYEQYF. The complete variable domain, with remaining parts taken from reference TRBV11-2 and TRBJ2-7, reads EAGVAQSPRYKIIEKRQSVAFWCNPISGHATLYWYQQILGQGPKLLIQFQNNGVVDDSQLPKDRFSAERLKGVDSTLKIQPAKLEDSAVYLCASSFLTGRSTYEQYFGPGTRLTVT.

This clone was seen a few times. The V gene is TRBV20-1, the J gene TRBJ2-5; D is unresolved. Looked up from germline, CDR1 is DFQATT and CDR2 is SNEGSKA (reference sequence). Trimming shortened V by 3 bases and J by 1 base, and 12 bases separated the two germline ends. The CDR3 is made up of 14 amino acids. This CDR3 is CSASIGWPQETQYF. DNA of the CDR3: TGCAGTGCTAGTATAGGGTGGCCCCAAGAGACCCAGTACTTC.

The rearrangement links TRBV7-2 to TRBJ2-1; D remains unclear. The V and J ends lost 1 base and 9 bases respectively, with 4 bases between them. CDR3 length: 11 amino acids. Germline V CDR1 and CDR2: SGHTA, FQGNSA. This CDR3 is CASSLDGEQFF. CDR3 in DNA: TGTGCCAGCAGCTTAGACGGTGAGCAGTTCTTC.

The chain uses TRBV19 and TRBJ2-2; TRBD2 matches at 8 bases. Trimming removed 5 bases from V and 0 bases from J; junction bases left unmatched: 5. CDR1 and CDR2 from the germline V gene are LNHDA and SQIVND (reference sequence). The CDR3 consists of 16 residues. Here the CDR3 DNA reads TGTGCCAGTAGTTCAGGTAGCGGGGCGAACACCGGGGAGCTGTTTTTT. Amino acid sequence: CASSSGSGANTGELFF.

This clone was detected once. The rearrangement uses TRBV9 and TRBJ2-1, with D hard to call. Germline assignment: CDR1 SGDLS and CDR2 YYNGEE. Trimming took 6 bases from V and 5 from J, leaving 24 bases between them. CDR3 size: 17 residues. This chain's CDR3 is CASTHNRARGWDNEQFF. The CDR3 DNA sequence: TGTGCCAGCACGCACAATAGAGCCCGAGGTTGGGACAATGAGCAGTTCTTC.

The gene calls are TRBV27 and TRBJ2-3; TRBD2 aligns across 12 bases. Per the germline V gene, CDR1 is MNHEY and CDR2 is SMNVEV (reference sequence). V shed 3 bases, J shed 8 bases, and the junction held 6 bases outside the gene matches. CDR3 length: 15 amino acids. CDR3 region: CASSFGLAGSGTQYF. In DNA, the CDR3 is TGTGCCAGCAGTTTCGGACTAGCGGGATCGGGTACGCAGTATTTT.

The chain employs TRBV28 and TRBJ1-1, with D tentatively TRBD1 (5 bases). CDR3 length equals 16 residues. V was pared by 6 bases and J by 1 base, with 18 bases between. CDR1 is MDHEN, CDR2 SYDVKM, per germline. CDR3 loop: CASSKYGGGWNTEAFF. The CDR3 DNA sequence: TGTGCCAGCAGCAAATATGGGGGAGGTTGGAACACTGAAGCTTTCTTT.

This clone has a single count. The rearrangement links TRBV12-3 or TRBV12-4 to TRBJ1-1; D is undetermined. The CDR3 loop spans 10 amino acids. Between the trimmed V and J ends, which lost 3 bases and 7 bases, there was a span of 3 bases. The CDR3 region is CASSFNEAFF. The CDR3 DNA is TGTGCCAGCAGTTTTAATGAAGCTTTCTTT.

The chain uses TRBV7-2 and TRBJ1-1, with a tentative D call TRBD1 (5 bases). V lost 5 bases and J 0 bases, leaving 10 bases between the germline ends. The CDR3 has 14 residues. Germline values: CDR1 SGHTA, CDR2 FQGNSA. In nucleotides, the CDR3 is TGTGCCAGCAGCCCCGGGACGGTGAACACTGAAGCTTTCTTT. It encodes CASSPGTVNTEAFF.

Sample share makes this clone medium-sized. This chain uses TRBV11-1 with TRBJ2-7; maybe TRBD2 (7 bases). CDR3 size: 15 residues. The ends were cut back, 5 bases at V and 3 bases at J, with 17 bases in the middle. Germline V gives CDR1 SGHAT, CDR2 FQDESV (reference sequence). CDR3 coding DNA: TGTGCCAGCAGCCCCCGGCCAAGGGGGGGCTACGAGCAGTACTTC. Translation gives CASSPRPRGGYEQYF.

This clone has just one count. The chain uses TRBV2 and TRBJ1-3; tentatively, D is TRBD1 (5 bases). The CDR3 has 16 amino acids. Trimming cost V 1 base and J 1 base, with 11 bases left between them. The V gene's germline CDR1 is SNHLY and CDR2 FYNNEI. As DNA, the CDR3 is TGTGCCAGCAGTGAAGGGGGGTTTAAATCTGGAAACACCATATATTTT. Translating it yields CASSEGGFKSGNTIYF.

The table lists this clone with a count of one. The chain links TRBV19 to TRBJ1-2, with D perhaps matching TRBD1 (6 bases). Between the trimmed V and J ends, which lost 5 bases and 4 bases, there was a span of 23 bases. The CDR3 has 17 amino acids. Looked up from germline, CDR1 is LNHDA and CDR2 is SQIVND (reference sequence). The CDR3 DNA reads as TGTGCCAGTAGTGGCACCCGGACAGTAGAAACTTTCTATGGCTACACCTTC. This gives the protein CASSGTRTVETFYGYTF.

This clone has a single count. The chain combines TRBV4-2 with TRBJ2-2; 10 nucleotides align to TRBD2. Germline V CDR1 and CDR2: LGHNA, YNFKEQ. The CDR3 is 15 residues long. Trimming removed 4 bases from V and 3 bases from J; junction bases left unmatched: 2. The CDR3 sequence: CASSRLAGDTGELFF. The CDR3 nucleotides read TGTGCCAGCAGCCGGCTAGCGGGGGACACCGGGGAGCTGTTTTTT.